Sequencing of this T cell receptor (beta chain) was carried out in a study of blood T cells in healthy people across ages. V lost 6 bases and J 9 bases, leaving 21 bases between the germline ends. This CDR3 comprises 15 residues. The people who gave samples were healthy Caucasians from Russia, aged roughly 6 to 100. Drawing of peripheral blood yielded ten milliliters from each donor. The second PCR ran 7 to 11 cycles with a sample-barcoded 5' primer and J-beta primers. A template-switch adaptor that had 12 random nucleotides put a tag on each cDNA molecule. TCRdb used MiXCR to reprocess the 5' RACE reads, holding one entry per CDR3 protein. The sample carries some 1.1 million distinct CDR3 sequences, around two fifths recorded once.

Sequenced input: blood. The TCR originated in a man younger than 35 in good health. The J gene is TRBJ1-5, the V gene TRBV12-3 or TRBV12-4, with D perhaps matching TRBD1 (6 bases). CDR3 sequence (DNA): TGTGCCAGCAGACTAGGGGGGGCACCCCTAGGGCCCCAGCATTTT. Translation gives CASRLGGAPLGPQHF.